These T cell receptor beta chains were read from a single sample in a study of blood T cell repertoires in COVID-19. Sequencing was performed with immunoSEQ multiplex PCR; in TCRdb, only in-frame clones are kept and a portion is missing. The sample holds 200,000 to 250,000 clones, approximately 86% seen once. Input material: peripheral blood. Every receptor here comes from a woman aged 55 to 70 with active or convalescent COVID-19. Each CDR3 is given with its conserved first and last residue. The D gene is left open where the match is weak. Some rows mark clone size as missing; the rest say once, few, many or name a class of expanded clone.

.,.,TRBV30,TRBJ1-2,CAWKVNRANGYTF,TGTGCCTGGAAAGTGAACAGGGCGAATGGCTACACCTTC
.,TRBD2,TRBV6-5,TRBJ2-3,CASSFAGSGGTDTQYF,TGTGCCAGCAGTTTCGCGGGTAGCGGGGGCACAGATACGCAGTATTTT
few,.,TRBV6-4,TRBJ2-1,CASSETGRGEQFF,TGTGCCAGCAGTGAAACAGGGAGAGGTGAGCAGTTCTTC
.,.,TRBV10-3,TRBJ1-1,CAISEPRVGEAFF,TGTGCCATCAGTGAGCCCAGGGTTGGTGAAGCTTTCTTT
.,.,TRBV28,TRBJ1-1,CASSSPGWRGSTEAFF,TGTGCCAGCAGTTCTCCAGGGTGGCGGGGGAGTACTGAAGCTTTCTTT
.,TRBD2,TRBV15,TRBJ2-1,CATSRDSGSINEQFF,TGTGCCACCAGCAGAGATAGCGGGAGCATCAATGAGCAGTTCTTC
once,.,TRBV2,TRBJ1-2,CASSSRRAGGYTF,TGTGCCAGCAGTTCCCGACGCGCAGGTGGCTACACCTTC
.,TRBD2,TRBV19,TRBJ2-5,CASSIILLGLAGQETQYF,TGTGCCAGTAGTATAATCCTTCTCGGACTAGCGGGTCAAGAGACCCAGTACTTC
.,.,TRBV21-1,TRBJ1-3,CASSTWDRALSGNTIYF,TGTGCCAGCAGCACCTGGGACAGGGCCCTTTCTGGAAACACCATATATTTT
.,.,TRBV6-5,TRBJ1-1,CASRPRVRYEAFF,TGTGCCAGCAGACCCCGAGTCCGTTATGAAGCTTTCTTT
.,.,TRBV6-2/TRBV6-3,TRBJ1-2,CASSSSTFYGYTF,TGTGCCAGCAGTTCCTCCACTTTCTATGGCTACACCTTC
.,.,TRBV5-1,TRBJ2-5,CASSLGGWLQETQYF,TGCGCCAGCAGCTTGGGAGGCTGGCTTCAAGAGACCCAGTACTTC
.,.,TRBV6-5,TRBJ2-6,CASRDPRAGANVLTF,TGTGCCAGCAGGGACCCCAGGGCTGGGGCCAACGTCCTGACTTTC
.,TRBD1,TRBV27,TRBJ1-2,CASSLYGDSYGYTF,TGTGCCAGCAGTTTATATGGGGACAGCTATGGCTACACCTTC
.,.,TRBV5-6,TRBJ1-3,CASSWRGTGNTIYF,TGTGCCAGCAGCTGGAGGGGTACCGGAAACACCATATATTTT
.,TRBD1,TRBV7-6,TRBJ2-2,CASSLGVGTVLVRELFF,TGTGCCAGCAGCTTAGGGGTAGGGACAGTCTTGGTTCGGGAGCTGTTTTTT
.,.,TRBV19,TRBJ1-1,CASSTQVGNTEAFF,TGTGCCAGTAGTACTCAGGTTGGGAACACTGAAGCTTTCTTT
once,.,TRBV21-1,TRBJ2-5,CASRRTGVETQYF,TGTGCCAGCCGTCGAACAGGGGTCGAGACCCAGTACTTC
.,.,TRBV6-1,TRBJ1-6,CASSEFLAGRNSPLHF,TGTGCCAGCAGTGAATTTTTGGCGGGCCGTAATTCACCCCTCCACTTT
.,TRBD1,TRBV12-5,TRBJ2-5,CASGFSPGTGGGGETQYF,TGTGCTAGTGGTTTCAGCCCCGGGACAGGGGGCGGAGGGGAGACCCAGTACTTC
.,.,TRBV16,TRBJ2-1,CASSQRARGPYNEQFF,TGTGCCAGCAGCCAACGGGCCAGGGGTCCCTACAATGAGCAGTTCTTC
once,TRBD1,TRBV19,TRBJ1-5,CASRETGYSNQPQHF,TGTGCCAGTAGGGAGACAGGGTATAGCAATCAGCCCCAGCATTTT
many,TRBD1,TRBV7-2,TRBJ1-1,CASSLGSGGQNEAFF,TGTGCCAGCAGCTTAGGGTCAGGGGGCCAGAATGAAGCTTTCTTT
.,TRBD1,TRBV5-1,TRBJ1-2,CASSSGQGDYGYTF,TGCGCCAGCAGCTCGGGACAGGGGGACTATGGCTACACCTTC
.,.,TRBV4-1,TRBJ1-4,CASSSRDRREKLFF,TGCGCCAGCAGCTCTCGGGATCGACGTGAAAAACTGTTTTTT
.,.,TRBV10-3,TRBJ1-6,CAISESVGVGSYNSPLHF,TGTGCCATCAGTGAGTCTGTCGGGGTAGGCTCCTATAATTCACCCCTCCACTTT
.,.,TRBV19,TRBJ2-3,CASSISHGGPTDTQYF,TGTGCCAGTAGTATTTCCCACGGGGGGCCCACAGATACGCAGTATTTT
.,TRBD1,TRBV5-1,TRBJ1-1,CASSQDRAHTEAFF,TGCGCCAGCAGCCAGGACAGGGCTCACACTGAAGCTTTCTTT
.,.,TRBV19,TRBJ1-4,CASSSPTGGEKLFF,TGTGCCAGTAGCAGTCCGACAGGAGGTGAAAAACTGTTTTTT
once,.,TRBV19,TRBJ2-1,CASSTFYNEQFF,TGTGCCAGTAGTACCTTCTACAATGAGCAGTTCTTC
.,.,TRBV7-9,TRBJ2-1,CASSPIPGSAFF,TGTGCCAGCAGCCCCATTCCGGGGTCCGCCTTCTTC
.,.,TRBV7-6,TRBJ2-3,CASSPTLLRGTDTQYF,TGTGCCAGCAGCCCGACCCTCCTCCGGGGAACAGATACGCAGTATTTT
.,.,TRBV5-1,TRBJ1-5,CASSLGGASNQPQHF,TGCGCCAGCAGCTTGGGGGGCGCGAGCAATCAGCCCCAGCATTTT
.,.,TRBV5-4,TRBJ2-1,CASSLGQRPYNEQFF,TGTGCCAGCAGCTTGGGACAGAGGCCTTACAATGAGCAGTTCTTC
once,TRBD2,TRBV5-1,TRBJ2-7,CASSLSSSGPYEQYF,TGCGCCAGCAGCTTGAGTTCTAGCGGACCCTACGAGCAGTACTTC
.,TRBD2,TRBV5-4,TRBJ2-3,CASSFTFREVGGDTQYF,TGTGCCAGCAGCTTCACCTTCCGGGAGGTGGGTGGGGATACGCAGTATTTT
.,TRBD2,TRBV6-4,TRBJ2-1,CASSSETSGSYNEQFF,TGTGCCAGCAGTTCCGAGACTAGCGGCTCCTACAATGAGCAGTTCTTC